These 31 T cell receptor beta chains share one sample of origin, sequenced in a study of T cell changes during pregnancy in multiple sclerosis. Only in-frame clones appear in the TCRdb table, and some are missing; sequencing was by immunoSEQ multiplex PCR. The sample holds approximately 40,000 clones, almost 95% seen once. The sequenced sample was CD4+ T cells from peripheral blood mononuclear cells, obtained before pregnancy. The receptors shown here come from a female donor with multiple sclerosis, enrolled in a pregnancy study.

The chain is built from TRBV5-1 and TRBJ2-3; 8 bases are a match to TRBD2. The junction had 11 bases not matched to a gene; V was cut back by 3 bases and J by 2 bases. Germline CDR1 and CDR2: SGHRS and YFSETQ. The length of the CDR3 is 17 residues. Here the CDR3 reads CASSSGLLAEDTDTQYF. The CDR3 DNA reads as TGCGCCAGCAGCTCAGGACTACTAGCGGAGGACACAGATACGCAGTATTTT.

This rearrangement joins TRBV6-5 to TRBJ2-2, with a weak D call TRBD2 (5 bases). CDR3 length: 11 amino acids. V lost 10 bases, J lost 5 bases, and 8 bases lay in between. Germline V gene sequence: CDR1 MNHEY, CDR2 SVGAGI. The CDR3 sequence is CAIRTTGELFF. The CDR3 DNA reads as TGTGCCATTAGGACTACCGGGGAGCTGTTTTTT.

V is TRBV6-6 and J is TRBJ1-2; a possible D gene is TRBD1 (5 bases). Trimming took 7 bases from V and 7 from J, leaving 16 bases between them. Germline V gene lookup returns CDR1 MNHNY and CDR2 SVGAGI (reference sequence). This CDR3 region has 13 residues. CDR3: CASTSGLPLGYTF. In DNA form, the CDR3 reads TGTGCCAGCACCTCAGGGTTGCCTCTTGGCTACACCTTC.

The sample holds one count of this clone. The chain uses TRBV15 and TRBJ2-2, with 8 nucleotides matching TRBD1. With 8 bases clipped from V and 3 bases from J, the junction kept 5 bases outside the gene matches. The germline CDR1 and CDR2 sequences are LNHNV and YYDKDF (reference sequence). There are 14 residues in the CDR3. CDR3 nucleotide sequence: TGTGCCACCCGTGGACAGGGCTACACCGGGGAGCTGTTTTTT. This codes for CATRGQGYTGELFF.

This sequence joins TRBV5-4 and TRBJ2-2; 7 bases map to TRBD1. Germline lookup yields CDR1 SGHNT and CDR2 YYREEE (reference sequence). The CDR3 sequence is 15 residues long. After removal of 1 base from V and 3 bases from J, the junction contained 3 bases not matched to a gene. CDR3 region: CASSLKGADTGELFF. In nucleotides, the CDR3 is TGTGCCAGCAGCTTGAAGGGGGCCGACACCGGGGAGCTGTTTTTT.

V and J are TRBV10-3 and TRBJ1-4; D gene uncertain. This CDR3 is built from 14 residues. Germline V gene lookup returns CDR1 ENHRY and CDR2 SYGVKD. The ends were cut back, 4 bases at V and 4 bases at J, with 10 bases in the middle. This CDR3 reads CAISGAGSNEKLFF. The CDR3 DNA follows: TGTGCCATCAGTGGGGCAGGTAGTAATGAAAAACTGTTTTTT.

V is TRBV6-5 and J is TRBJ2-1, with D unresolved. Germline values: CDR1 MNHEY, CDR2 SVGAGI. The CDR3 is 15 amino acids. Trimming shortened V by 6 bases and J by 0 bases, and 12 bases separated the two germline ends. The CDR3 nucleotides are TGTGCCAGCAGCCTTACTACCAGCTCCTACAATGAGCAGTTCTTC. Its protein is CASSLTTSSYNEQFF.

The chain employs TRBV6-5 and TRBJ2-7, with TRBD2 identical over 7 bases. This CDR3 region has 14 residues. V shed 6 bases, J shed 2 bases, and the junction held 7 bases outside the gene matches. Per the germline V gene, CDR1 is MNHEY and CDR2 is SVGAGI. Here the CDR3 DNA reads TGTGCCAGCAGAATGCACGGGGGGACCTACGAGCAGTACTTC. Amino acid sequence: CASRMHGGTYEQYF.

The chain has TRBV6-5 and TRBJ1-2; D is possibly TRBD1 (6 bases). V was pared by 7 bases and J by 9 bases, with 18 bases between. Germline CDR1 and CDR2: MNHEY and SVGAGI. This CDR3 comprises 13 residues. The CDR3 here is CASKKQGYGRYTF. The CDR3 coding sequence is TGTGCCAGCAAGAAACAGGGTTACGGTCGCTACACCTTC.

V gene TRBV5-5 combines with J gene TRBJ1-1; D possibly corresponds to TRBD1 (5 bases). V lost 0 bases, J lost 7 bases, and 10 bases lay in between. Germline V gene lookup returns CDR1 SGHKS and CDR2 YYEKEE (reference sequence). The CDR3 length is 13 residues. Here the CDR3 DNA reads TGTGCCAGCAGCTTGGACCCCGGGGGTGAAGCTTTCTTT. Translated: CASSLDPGGEAFF.

The V and J genes are TRBV30 and TRBJ2-7; D is perhaps TRBD1 (6 bases). The germline V and J ends were trimmed by 2 bases and 6 bases, with 14 bases remaining between them. Per the germline V gene, CDR1 is GTSNPN and CDR2 is SVGIG (reference sequence). The CDR3 loop spans 13 amino acids. Here the CDR3 DNA reads TGTGCCTGGAGTACGGGACATTCGGGCGAGCAGTACTTC. It encodes CAWSTGHSGEQYF.

The CDR3 region has the DNA TGTGCCAGCAGTTACTCTCGACTAGCGGCCGGGGAGCTGTTTTTT. Translated, it gives CASSYSRLAAGELFF. V usage is TRBV6-5 and J usage is TRBJ2-2, with 9 bases identical to TRBD2. V trimming: 0 bases; J trimming: 6 bases; junction bases outside the gene matches: 2. CDR1 is MNHEY and CDR2 is SVGAGI in the germline V gene. This CDR3 comprises 15 residues.

This rearrangement joins TRBV6-6 to TRBJ2-3; 10 nucleotides align to TRBD2. This CDR3 is 14 amino acids long. Germline values: CDR1 MNHNY, CDR2 SVGAGI (reference sequence). V lost 8 bases, J lost 6 bases, and 8 bases stayed unmatched. The CDR3 region has the DNA TGTGCCAGCGGTCTAGCGGGAGTCATGGATACGCAGTATTTT. It codes for CASGLAGVMDTQYF.

The gene calls are TRBV7-9 and TRBJ1-2, with 7 bases fitting TRBD1. The CDR3 sequence is 13 residues long. Losses at the gene ends were 7 bases for V and 7 bases for J; bases not matched to a gene: 9. Germline V CDR1 and CDR2: SEHNR, FQNEAQ (reference sequence). CDR3 nucleotides: TGTGCCAGCACCACAGGGGTGGTAGGTGGCTACACCTTC. Translated, it gives CASTTGVVGGYTF. The variable domain in full, completed from reference TRBV7-9 and TRBJ1-2, reads DTGVSQNPRHKITKRGQNVTFRCDPISEHNRLYWYRQTLGQGPEFLTYFQNEAQLEKSRLLSDRFSAERPKGSFSTLEIQRTEQGDSAMYLCASTTGVVGGYTFGSGTRLTVV.

The V call is TRBV28, the J call TRBJ2-3; 8 nucleotides agree with TRBD1. Looked up from germline, CDR1 is MDHEN and CDR2 is SYDVKM. The CDR3 is made up of 16 amino acids. J gave up 0 bases and V 2 bases, and 4 bases lay outside the gene matches. DNA for the CDR3: TGTGCCAGCAGTTTAGACAGGGGTTCTAGCACAGATACGCAGTATTTT. Amino acids: CASSLDRGSSTDTQYF.

The CDR3 DNA sequence: TGTGCCAGCAGCAAAGCCGCAACTAATGAAAAACTGTTTTTT. This gives the protein CASSKAATNEKLFF. The chain links TRBV9 to TRBJ1-4, with no clear D. V was trimmed by 4 bases and J by 0 bases, leaving 7 bases between them. Germline assignment: CDR1 SGDLS and CDR2 YYNGEE. The CDR3 spans 14 residues.

The V and J genes are TRBV28 and TRBJ2-1, with 8 bases matching TRBD2. This CDR3 has 14 residues. Germline V gene sequence: CDR1 MDHEN, CDR2 SYDVKM. Losses at the gene ends were 6 bases for V and 4 bases for J; bases not matched to a gene: 5. This chain's CDR3 is CASRRLARYNEQFF. The CDR3 coding sequence is TGTGCCAGCAGACGACTAGCGCGGTACAATGAGCAGTTCTTC.

The chain recombines TRBV18 with TRBJ2-2, with D possibly TRBD2 on 6 matching bases. This CDR3 has 17 residues. Trimming cost V 5 bases and J 0 bases, with 16 bases left between them. CDR1 is KGHSH and CDR2 is LQKENI in the germline V gene. The CDR3 DNA follows: TGTGCCAGCTCAGACCTAGGCGGGAAGTCGAACACCGGGGAGCTGTTTTTT. Its translation is CASSDLGGKSNTGELFF.

V usage is TRBV19 and J usage is TRBJ2-5; TRBD2 agrees at 11 bases. CDR1 is LNHDA and CDR2 is SQIVND in the germline V gene (reference sequence). Unmatched junction bases numbered 7, after V lost 2 bases and J lost 2 bases. CDR3 length: 17 amino acids. This CDR3 is CASSITSSGRPQETQYF. Here the CDR3 DNA reads TGTGCCAGTAGTATAACTTCTAGCGGGAGGCCTCAAGAGACCCAGTACTTC.

The J gene is TRBJ1-1, the V gene TRBV5-1; TRBD1 agrees at 7 bases. The V gene end was trimmed by 3 bases and the J gene end by 2 bases; junction bases not matched to a gene: 10. Per germline, CDR1 SGHRS and CDR2 YFSETQ. There are 16 residues in the CDR3. The CDR3 loop reads CASSSTGQLLNTEAFF. The CDR3 nucleotides are TGCGCCAGCAGCTCGACGGGACAGCTTTTAAACACTGAAGCTTTCTTT.

As DNA, the CDR3 is TGTGCCACCCTCTCTAGCGGGAGTTACAATGAGCAGTTCTTC. Translated: CATLSSGSYNEQFF. The rearrangement links TRBV6-5 to TRBJ2-1, with 10 bases fitting TRBD2. Looked up from germline, CDR1 is MNHEY and CDR2 is SVGAGI. V was pared by 10 bases and J by 4 bases, with 7 bases of the junction left unmatched. The CDR3 runs to 14 residues.

The gene calls are TRBV9 and TRBJ2-3; TRBD2 is a possible D gene (5 bases). The germline V gene encodes CDR1 SGDLS and CDR2 YYNGEE. The V and J ends lost 0 bases and 5 bases respectively, with 13 bases between them. The CDR3 contains 15 residues. CDR3 region: CASSVGSRAIDTQYF. For the CDR3, the DNA is TGTGCCAGCAGCGTAGGGTCGAGGGCTATAGATACGCAGTATTTT.

The chain carries TRBV29-1 and TRBJ2-2; tentatively, D is TRBD2 (5 bases). The V end lost 3 bases, the J end lost 1 base, and 6 bases lay between the germline ends. Germline assignment: CDR1 SQVTM and CDR2 ANQGSEA. The CDR3 sequence is 13 residues long. The CDR3 is CSVDRGNTGELFF. CDR3 DNA: TGCAGCGTTGATCGGGGGAACACCGGGGAGCTGTTTTTT.

The V and J genes are TRBV15 and TRBJ2-1; TRBD2 agrees at 11 bases. CDR1 and CDR2 (germline): LNHNV, YYDKDF (reference sequence). The ends lost 7 bases at V and 6 bases at J; junction bases unmatched: 8. The CDR3 is made up of 15 amino acids. CDR3 coding DNA: TGTGCCACCACCCCAAGTAGCGGGAGGGCCAATGAGCAGTTCTTC. It yields the protein CATTPSSGRANEQFF.

The genes are TRBV27 and TRBJ2-5; maybe TRBD2 (5 bases). The J call may be incorrect, as the DNA end agrees better with TRBJ2-7. Germline CDR1 MNHEY, CDR2 SMNVEV (reference sequence). This CDR3 spans 15 amino acids. This chain's CDR3 is CASERRSGSSYEQYF. The CDR3 DNA reads as TGTGCCAGCGAACGCCGGAGCGGAAGCTCCTACGAGCAGTACTTC.

V gene TRBV30 combines with J gene TRBJ2-7, with a tentative D call TRBD1 (6 bases). Germline lookup yields CDR1 GTSNPN and CDR2 SVGIG (reference sequence). The CDR3 is made up of 12 amino acids. The ends were cut back, 3 bases at V and 6 bases at J, with 12 bases in the middle. The CDR3 bases are TGTGCCTGGAGAGGACAGTTCGGCGAGCAGTACTTC. Translation gives CAWRGQFGEQYF.

The chain has TRBV5-1 and TRBJ2-1, with 7 bases fitting TRBD2. Trimming took 2 bases from V and 3 from J; bases not matched to a gene: 5. CDR3 length equals 15 residues. CDR1 is SGHRS and CDR2 is YFSETQ in the germline V gene. The CDR3 loop reads CASSFPGGSYNEQFF. The CDR3 DNA reads TGCGCCAGCAGCTTTCCGGGCGGGAGCTACAATGAGCAGTTCTTC.

In its sample, this clone was seen once. The V and J genes are TRBV28 and TRBJ2-5; 8 bases line up with TRBD2. Trimming removed 9 bases from V and 4 bases from J; junction bases left unmatched: 7. Germline V gene lookup returns CDR1 MDHEN and CDR2 SYDVKM. The CDR3 is 13 amino acids. CDR3 coding DNA: TGTGCCAGTAGAGCGGGGGTCATAGAGACCCAGTACTTC. Encoded protein: CASRAGVIETQYF.

The chain recombines TRBV5-5 with TRBJ2-5, with 7 positions matching TRBD1. Germline lookup yields CDR1 SGHKS and CDR2 YYEKEE (reference sequence). The CDR3 sequence is 14 residues long. Trimming at V came to 0 bases and at J to 4 bases, leaving 3 bases not matched to a gene. CDR3 nucleotide sequence: TGTGCCAGCAGCTTGGAGACAGGGAGAGAGACCCAGTACTTC. This translates into CASSLETGRETQYF.

The sample holds one count of this clone. V is TRBV5-1 and J is TRBJ2-7; 8 nucleotides agree with TRBD1. V dropped 4 bases and J dropped 2; count of bases not matched to a gene: 5. CDR3 length equals 14 residues. Germline V CDR1 and CDR2: SGHRS, YFSETQ. In DNA, the CDR3 is TGCGCCAGCAGCATCGGACAGGGACCCTACGAGCAGTACTTC. Its protein product is CASSIGQGPYEQYF.

This sequence joins TRBV4-2 and TRBJ1-1; no clear D gene. With 0 bases removed from V and 0 bases from J, the gap between germline ends came to 11 bases. The CDR3 runs 16 residues. Germline loops: CDR1 LGHNA, CDR2 YNFKEQ. CDR3 DNA: TGTGCCAGCAGCCAAGAGAGGGCAGGAATGAACACTGAAGCTTTCTTT. The encoded protein is CASSQERAGMNTEAFF.